This T cell receptor beta chain originates from a study of control samples from healthy donors and cancer patients. V was clipped by 2 bases and J by 6 bases, with 7 bases between them. The CDR3 contains 11 residues. Germline V gene data show CDR1 as SQVTM and CDR2 as ANQGSEA. Libraries were prepared by immunoSEQ multiplex PCR; TCRdb keeps only in-frame clonotypes and omits some of them. The top ten hold roughly 3.8% of the sample, which has some 51,000 clones, nearly 90% seen once. The rearrangement joins TRBV29-1 to TRBJ1-2; D gene uncertain. Specimen: blood. This clonotype originated in a middle-aged man in good health. CDR3 region: CSVEHSDGYTF. As DNA, the CDR3 is TGCAGCGTTGAACATTCGGATGGCTACACCTTC.